Sequencing of this T cell receptor (beta chain) was carried out in a study of cytomegalovirus exposure and HLA in healthy donors. Notes on the study in general: Within the data, a cluster of highly shared sequence variants was likely a sequencing artifact. Reports indicated that the classifier achieved high specificity and sensitivity in diagnosing cytomegalovirus status.

The PCR contained 60 Vbeta and 13 Jbeta primers. TCRdb keeps only in-frame clones here, not all; method: immunoSEQ multiplex PCR. The table shows about 35,000 clones, with 80% occurring only once. Points on this clone: Antigen unknown.

The sequenced material came from PBMCs. The sequence was obtained from a male donor in good health and CMV-seronegative.

Here the CDR3 DNA reads TGTGCCAGCAGCCAAGATGTGGGGGGGGCCCTGAGCAATCAGCCCCAGCATTTT. This gives the protein CASSQDVGGALSNQPQHF. J is TRBJ1-5 and V is TRBV4-2, with D possibly matching TRBD1 (6 bases). CDR1 and CDR2 (germline): LGHNA, YNFKEQ. Between the trimmed V and J ends, which lost 0 bases and 1 base, there was a span of 16 bases. This CDR3 has 18 residues.